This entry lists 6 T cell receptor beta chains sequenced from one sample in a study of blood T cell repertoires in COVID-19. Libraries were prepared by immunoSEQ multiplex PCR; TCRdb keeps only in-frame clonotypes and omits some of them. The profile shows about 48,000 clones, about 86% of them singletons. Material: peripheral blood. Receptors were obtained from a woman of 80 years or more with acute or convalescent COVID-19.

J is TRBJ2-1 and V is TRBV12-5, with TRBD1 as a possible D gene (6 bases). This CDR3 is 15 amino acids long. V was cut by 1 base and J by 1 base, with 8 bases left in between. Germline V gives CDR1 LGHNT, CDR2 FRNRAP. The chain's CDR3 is CASGLGQGSYNEQFF. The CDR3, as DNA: TGTGCTAGTGGTTTGGGGCAGGGGTCCTACAATGAGCAGTTCTTC.

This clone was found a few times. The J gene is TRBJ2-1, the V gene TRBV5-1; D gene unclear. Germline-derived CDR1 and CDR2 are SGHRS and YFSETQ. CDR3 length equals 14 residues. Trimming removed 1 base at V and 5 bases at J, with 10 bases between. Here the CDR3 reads CASSLQALDNEQFF. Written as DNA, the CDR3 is TGCGCCAGCAGCTTGCAGGCGCTCGACAATGAGCAGTTCTTC.

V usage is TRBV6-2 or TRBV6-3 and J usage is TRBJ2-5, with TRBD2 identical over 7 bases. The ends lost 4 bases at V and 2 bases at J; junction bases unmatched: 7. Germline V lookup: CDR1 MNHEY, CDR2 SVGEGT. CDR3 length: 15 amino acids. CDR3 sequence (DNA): TGTGCCAGCAGTTCCGCGAGAGCGGGACAAGAGACCCAGTACTTC. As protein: CASSSARAGQETQYF.

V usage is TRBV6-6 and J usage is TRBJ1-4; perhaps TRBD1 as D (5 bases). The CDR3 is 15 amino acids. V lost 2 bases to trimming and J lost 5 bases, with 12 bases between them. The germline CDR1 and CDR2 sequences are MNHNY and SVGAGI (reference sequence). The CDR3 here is CASSYADSYNEKLFF. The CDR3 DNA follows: TGTGCCAGCAGTTACGCCGACAGCTACAATGAAAAACTGTTTTTT.

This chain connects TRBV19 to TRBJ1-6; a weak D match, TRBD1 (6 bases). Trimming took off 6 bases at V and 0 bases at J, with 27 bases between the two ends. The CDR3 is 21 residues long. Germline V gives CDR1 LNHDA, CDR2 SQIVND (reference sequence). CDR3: CASSPHWGHPTASSYNSPLHF. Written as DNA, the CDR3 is TGTGCCAGTAGCCCCCACTGGGGACACCCGACGGCAAGCTCCTATAATTCACCCCTCCACTTT.

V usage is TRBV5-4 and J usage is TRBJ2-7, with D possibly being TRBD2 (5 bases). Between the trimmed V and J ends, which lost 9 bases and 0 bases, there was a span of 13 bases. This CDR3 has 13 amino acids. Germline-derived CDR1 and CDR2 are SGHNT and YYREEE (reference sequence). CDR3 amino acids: CATRLGSSYEQYF. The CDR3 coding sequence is TGTGCCACCCGATTGGGGAGCTCCTACGAGCAGTACTTC. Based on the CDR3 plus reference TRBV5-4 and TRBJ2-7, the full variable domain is ETGVTQSPTHLIKTRGQQVTLRCSSQSGHNTVSWYQQALGQGPQFIFQYYREEENGRGNFPPRFSGLQFPNYSSELNVNALELDDSALYLCATRLGSSYEQYFGPGTRLTVT.